The 15 T cell receptor beta chains given below trace back to one sample, sequenced in a study of blood T cells in healthy people across ages. The authors ran a second PCR of about 6 to 11 cycles using a sample-barcoded 5' primer and a J-beta primer mix. TCRdb fed the 5' RACE reads into MiXCR, producing one record per CDR3 protein. The sample has hundreds of thousands of distinct CDR3 sequences, around 25% seen once. The data were also submitted as part of a second study, on T cells of mothers and their children.

Sequencing was carried out using blood. The receptors were sampled from a boy aged 5-17 years in good health.

J is TRBJ2-5 and V is TRBV5-1, with 7 bases that match TRBD1. The closer fit of TRBJ2-7 to the DNA end suggests the J call may be wrong. CDR1 is SGHRS, CDR2 YFSETQ, per germline. The CDR3 extends over 15 amino acids. The CDR3, as DNA: TGCGCCAGCAGCTGGGCCAGGGGGAACGCCTACGAGCAGTACTTC. Translating it yields CASSWARGNAYEQYF.

The chain combines TRBV6-1 with TRBJ2-3; 8 bases are shared with TRBD2. The CDR3 covers 17 residues. V was clipped by 2 bases and J by 6 bases; unmatched bases: 13. Looked up from germline, CDR1 is MNHNS and CDR2 is SASEGT. For the CDR3, the DNA is TGTGCCAGCAGTGAAAGAGCGGGAGTGGTGTTTGTGGATACGCAGTATTTT. Protein product: CASSERAGVVFVDTQYF.

V and J are TRBV5-1 and TRBJ1-1; D ambiguous. The CDR3 runs to 14 residues. V was cut by 0 bases and J by 1 base, with 7 bases left in between. Germline CDR1 is SGHRS and CDR2 is YFSETQ. The CDR3 nucleotides read TGCGCCAGCAGCTTGGGAAGCGCGAACACTGAAGCTTTCTTT. Its protein product is CASSLGSANTEAFF.

This clonotype was counted a few times. CDR3 in DNA: TGTGCCAGCAGCTTAGGCGGTGTGGGGAGATCCTTAAATGAGCAGTTCTTC. The encoded protein is CASSLGGVGRSLNEQFF. This chain connects TRBV13 to TRBJ2-5, with a tentative D call TRBD2 (5 bases). The J call is uncertain, as TRBJ2-1 better fits the DNA end. Germline-derived CDR1 and CDR2 are PRHDT and FYEKMQ (reference sequence). The CDR3 length is 17 residues.

The CDR3 spells CASSIVASQPGELFF. The CDR3 region has the DNA TGTGCCAGTAGTATAGTGGCTAGCCAGCCCGGGGAGCTGTTTTTT. The chain couples TRBV19 to TRBJ2-2; the D gene is possibly TRBD2 (5 bases). This CDR3 has 15 amino acids. Trimming pared 1 base from V and 6 bases from J, leaving 12 bases between. In germline, CDR1 is LNHDA, CDR2 SQIVND (reference sequence).

This clonotype was detected only a few times. The V call is TRBV7-9, the J call TRBJ2-6; 7 bases are a match to TRBD2. The V gene end was trimmed by 2 bases and the J gene end by 0 bases; junction bases not matched to a gene: 4. In germline, CDR1 is SEHNR, CDR2 FQNEAQ (reference sequence). CDR3 length: 17 residues. CDR3 sequence reads: CASSLSGGSSGANVLTF. CDR3 DNA sequence: TGTGCCAGCAGCTTATCGGGGGGAAGCTCTGGGGCCAACGTCCTGACTTTC.

This clonotype has a handful of counts. The rearrangement uses TRBV24-1 and TRBJ1-2; 12 bases align to TRBD1. Germline V gene lookup returns CDR1 KGHDR and CDR2 SFDVKD. V lost 9 bases, J lost 13 bases, and 8 bases stayed unmatched. This CDR3 is built from 12 residues. This CDR3 reads CATHPGQGALTF. In nucleotides, the CDR3 is TGTGCCACCCACCCGGGACAGGGGGCCCTCACCTTC.

At least ten counts were recorded for this clonotype. The chain links TRBV24-1 to TRBJ2-5; TRBD2 might be the D (6 bases). Germline CDR1 KGHDR, CDR2 SFDVKD. Trimming stripped 0 bases from V and 6 bases from J, with 7 bases between. This CDR3 comprises 13 residues. This CDR3 reads CATSDLAGKTQYF. The CDR3 DNA sequence: TGTGCCACCAGTGATTTGGCGGGAAAGACCCAGTACTTC.

This chain uses TRBV6-6 with TRBJ2-1; 10 nucleotides line up with TRBD2. The V and J ends lost 5 bases and 7 bases, in that order; junction bases with no gene match: 11. In germline, CDR1 is MNHNY, CDR2 SVGAGI (reference sequence). The CDR3 is made up of 16 amino acids. CDR3 sequence reads: CASSRTAGGHPNEQFF. The CDR3 DNA follows: TGTGCCAGCAGTCGAACAGCGGGGGGGCATCCTAATGAGCAGTTCTTC.

This clonotype was picked up a small number of times. This chain joins TRBV5-6 and TRBJ1-6, with D maybe TRBD1 (6 bases). Germline V lookup: CDR1 SGHDT, CDR2 YYEEEE. This CDR3 is 15 amino acids long. Trimming removed 0 bases at V and 8 bases at J, with 12 bases between. CDR3 protein: CASSLGTGAHSPLHF. As DNA, the CDR3 is TGTGCCAGCAGCTTGGGCACGGGGGCTCATTCACCCCTCCACTTT.

This clonotype has a handful of counts. CDR3: CASSKSSILQGCEQYF. Here the CDR3 DNA reads TGCGCCAGCAGTAAAAGCTCAATACTACAGGGCTGCGAGCAGTACTTC. The chain uses TRBV10-2 and TRBJ2-7; D may be TRBD1 (6 bases). Trimming shortened V by 5 bases and J by 6 bases, and 23 bases separated the two germline ends. This CDR3 spans 16 amino acids. The germline V gene has CDR1 WSHSY and CDR2 SAAADI.

This sequence joins TRBV19 and TRBJ2-1; 9 positions match TRBD2. The CDR3 covers 13 residues. The junction had 11 bases not matched to a gene; V was cut back by 5 bases and J by 15 bases. Germline V gene lookup returns CDR1 LNHDA and CDR2 SQIVND (reference sequence). The CDR3 region is CASSALGGGAGFF. DNA for the CDR3: TGTGCCAGTAGTGCACTTGGCGGGGGGGCCGGGTTCTTC.

This chain uses TRBV28 with TRBJ2-6; TRBD1 agrees at 8 bases. CDR1 and CDR2 (germline): MDHEN, SYDVKM. After removal of 6 bases from V and 1 base from J, the junction contained 11 bases not matched to a gene. The CDR3 spans 18 residues. CDR3 coding DNA: TGTGCCAGCAGGCCCTCCCCGGGACAGGCGTCTGGGGCCAACGTCCTGACTTTC. It translates to CASRPSPGQASGANVLTF.

V gene TRBV6-1 combines with J gene TRBJ1-4; D is unclear. Germline CDR1 is MNHNS and CDR2 is SASEGT. This CDR3 is built from 14 residues. V lost 7 bases to trimming and J lost 10 bases, with 19 bases between them. The CDR3 reads CASTGSGDRGKLFF. The CDR3 nucleotides are TGTGCCAGCACTGGAAGTGGAGACCGGGGAAAACTGTTTTTT.

V and J are TRBV12-3 or TRBV12-4 and TRBJ2-5; D perhaps matches TRBD2 (6 bases). The ends were cut back, 4 bases at V and 4 bases at J, with 22 bases in the middle. CDR3 length equals 17 residues. CDR3 in amino acids: CASSSRDVVAGPETQYF. Here the CDR3 DNA reads TGTGCCAGCAGTTCCCGAGACGTTGTGGCGGGGCCAGAGACCCAGTACTTC.